These T cell receptor beta chains were read from a single sample in a study of blood T cell repertoires in COVID-19. The repertoire was sequenced with immunoSEQ multiplex PCR; TCRdb's copy has only in-frame clones and lacks some. In the table there are 130,000 to 150,000 clones, 76% of which are singletons. The sequencing sample was made of peripheral blood. These receptors were taken from a man aged 60-69 years with acute or convalescent COVID-19. Both conserved end residues are part of each CDR3. D genes are given only for firm matches.

d_gene	v_gene	j_gene	CDR3aa	CDR3nt
.	TRBV6-2/TRBV6-3	TRBJ2-5	CASSYLQAETQYF	TGTGCCAGCAGTTACCTCCAGGCGGAGACCCAGTACTTC
TRBD1	TRBV5-6	TRBJ1-3	CASSSQGAGNTIYF	TGTGCCAGCAGCTCCCAGGGGGCTGGAAACACCATATATTTT
TRBD1	TRBV6-4	TRBJ2-7	CASSDHSQGAYEQYF	TGTGCCAGCAGTGACCACTCCCAGGGGGCCTACGAGCAGTACTTC
.	TRBV7-6	TRBJ2-2	CASSLNGVKNTGELFF	TGTGCCAGCAGCTTAAACGGGGTAAAGAACACCGGGGAGCTGTTTTTT
TRBD2	TRBV28	TRBJ2-2	CASSFHGRGTGELFF	TGTGCCAGCAGTTTTCACGGGAGGGGCACCGGGGAGCTGTTTTTT
TRBD2	TRBV30	TRBJ2-5	CAWSGTSTAVGETQYF	TGTGCCTGGAGTGGGACTAGCACCGCCGTTGGGGAGACCCAGTACTTC
TRBD1	TRBV12-5	TRBJ2-7	CASGFDRGSYEQYF	TGTGCTAGTGGTTTCGACAGGGGCTCCTACGAGCAGTACTTC
.	TRBV14	TRBJ1-4	CASSQDVGTNEKLFF	TGTGCCAGCAGCCAAGATGTCGGAACTAATGAAAAACTGTTTTTT
.	TRBV5-1	TRBJ2-5	CASSRGASDQETQYF	TGCGCCAGCAGCCGGGGGGCTAGCGATCAAGAGACCCAGTACTTC
.	TRBV7-6	TRBJ2-3	CASSLSFGDTQYF	TGTGCCAGCAGCCTATCTTTCGGGGATACGCAGTATTTT
.	TRBV6-5	TRBJ2-1	CASRLRGGYNEQFF	TGTGCCAGCCGTCTGCGAGGGGGTTACAATGAGCAGTTCTTC
TRBD1	TRBV30	TRBJ2-5	CAWSVLAGGETQYF	TGTGCCTGGAGTGTACTTGCAGGGGGCGAGACCCAGTACTTC
TRBD1	TRBV19	TRBJ1-5	CASSSTGTESNQPQHF	TGTGCCAGTAGTAGTACCGGGACAGAAAGCAATCAGCCCCAGCATTTT
.	TRBV27	TRBJ1-6	CASSYIPNSPLHF	TGTGCCAGCAGTTACATCCCAAATTCACCCCTCCACTTT
.	TRBV11-2	TRBJ1-1	CASGSAGTEAFF	TGTGCCAGCGGCTCGGCGGGCACTGAAGCTTTCTTT